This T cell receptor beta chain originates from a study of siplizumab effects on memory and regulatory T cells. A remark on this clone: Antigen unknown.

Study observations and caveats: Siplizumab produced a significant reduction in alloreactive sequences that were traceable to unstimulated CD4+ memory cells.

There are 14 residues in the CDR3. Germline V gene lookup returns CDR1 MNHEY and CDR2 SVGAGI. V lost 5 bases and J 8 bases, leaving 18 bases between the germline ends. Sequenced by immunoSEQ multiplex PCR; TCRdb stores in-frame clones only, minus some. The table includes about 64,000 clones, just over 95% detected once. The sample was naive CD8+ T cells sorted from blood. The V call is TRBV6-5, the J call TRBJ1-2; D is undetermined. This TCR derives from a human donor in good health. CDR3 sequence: CASSANGVTSGYTF. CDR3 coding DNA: TGTGCCAGCAGTGCTAACGGGGTAACCAGCGGCTACACCTTC.